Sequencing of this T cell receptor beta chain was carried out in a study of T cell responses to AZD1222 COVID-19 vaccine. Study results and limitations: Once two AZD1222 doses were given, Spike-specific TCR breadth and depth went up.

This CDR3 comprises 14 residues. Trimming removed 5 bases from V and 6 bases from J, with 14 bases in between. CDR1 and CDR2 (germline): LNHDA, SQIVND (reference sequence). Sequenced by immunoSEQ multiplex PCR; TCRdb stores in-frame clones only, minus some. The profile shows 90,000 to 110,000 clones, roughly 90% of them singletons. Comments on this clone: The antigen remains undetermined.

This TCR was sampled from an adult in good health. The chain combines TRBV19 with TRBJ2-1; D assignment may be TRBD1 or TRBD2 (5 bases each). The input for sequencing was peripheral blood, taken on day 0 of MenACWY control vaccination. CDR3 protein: CASSPDLGPNEQFF. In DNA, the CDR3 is TGTGCCAGTAGTCCCGACTTGGGACCCAATGAGCAGTTCTTC.